Below, one TCR beta chain is given with its context. What it binds is not known. Clones were sequenced by immunoSEQ multiplex PCR, and TCRdb holds only the in-frame ones, with some missing. In the table there are 30,000 to 40,000 clones, about 83% of which are singletons. This specimen comes from a study of OX40 agonist ivuxolimab in advanced cancers. Study-wide results and caveats: Clonal expansion by week 6 occurred in CD4+ and CD8+ blood T cells (at 0.1 to 3.0 mg/kg). Antigen targets of the expanded peripheral T cells went undetermined. On average, CD8+ T cells had more expanded clones than CD4+.

V shed 1 base and J shed 0 bases, with 13 bases lying between them. The V gene's germline CDR1 is SGHRS and CDR2 YFSETQ. This CDR3 has 17 amino acids. Collection of blood occurred at baseline, at cycle 4 day 1, and at cycle 7 day 1. This TCR came from an adult with an advanced solid tumor such as melanoma, head and neck, liver or kidney cancer. This sample comprised CD4+ or CD8+ T cells sorted from blood, obtained in a trial of the OX40 agonist ivuxolimab. The genes are TRBV5-1 and TRBJ1-4, with a weak D call TRBD1 (6 bases). As DNA, the CDR3 is TGCGCCAGCAGCTTGACAGGGTCAGTCGCAACTAATGAAAAACTGTTTTTT. Translating gives CASSLTGSVATNEKLFF.